The 7 T cell receptor beta chains below all came from one sample that was sequenced in a study of neurological immune-mediated disorders. MiXCR, run by TCRdb on the 5' RACE reads, gives a single entry per CDR3 protein. The sample holds roughly 39,000 distinct CDR3 sequences, more than 4.5% seen once. The specimen was CD4+ T cells from blood. These receptors came from a man aged 18 to 29 in good health.

This clonotype showed up many times. The chain links TRBV7-3 to TRBJ2-1; maybe TRBD1 (5 bases). Germline values: CDR1 SGHTA, CDR2 FQGTGA. The V end lost 2 bases, the J end lost 0 bases, and 23 bases lay between the germline ends. The CDR3 is 20 amino acids. The chain's CDR3 is CASSLWPGSEVGSSYNEQFF. The CDR3 DNA reads TGTGCCAGCAGCTTATGGCCAGGGTCTGAGGTCGGATCCTCCTACAATGAGCAGTTCTTC.

This clonotype showed up many times. The V and J genes are TRBV10-3 and TRBJ1-2; 7 nucleotides align to TRBD1. CDR1 is ENHRY and CDR2 is SYGVKD in the germline V gene. The V segment lost 6 bases and the J segment 3 bases; nucleotides outside the gene matches: 4. CDR3 length: 13 residues. CDR3 residues: CAISETGDYGYTF. The CDR3 DNA sequence: TGTGCCATCAGCGAAACAGGGGACTATGGCTACACCTTC.

Turning to this clonotype: A read error is possible here, since a much larger clone lies one base away. CDR3 in DNA: TGTGCCAACAAAAATAGTAACAGCGAGCAGTACTTC. Its translation: CANKNSNSEQYF. The chain couples TRBV2 to TRBJ2-7; no firm D call. The V gene lost 10 bases and the J gene lost 6 bases, with 16 bases spanning the gap. Per germline, CDR1 SNHLY and CDR2 FYNNEI. The CDR3 is 12 amino acids.

This clonotype was counted ten times or more. This chain's CDR3 is CASSLEFGALRTEAFF. CDR3 nucleotides: TGTGCCAGCAGCTTAGAGTTCGGGGCACTACGGACTGAAGCTTTCTTT. The V gene is TRBV11-2, the J gene TRBJ1-1; weak D call: TRBD1 (5 bases). V was clipped by 0 bases and J by 5 bases, with 16 bases between them. Germline CDR1 is SGHAT and CDR2 is FQNNGV. The CDR3 has 16 residues.

The chain is built from TRBV10-2 and TRBJ1-1; D might be TRBD1 (6 bases). The CDR3 consists of 15 residues. V was clipped by 3 bases and J by 3 bases, with 14 bases between them. Germline values: CDR1 WSHSY, CDR2 SAAADI. CDR3 nucleotides: TGCGCCAGCAGTGATAGGGGGGTCAAGGACACTGAAGCTTTCTTT. It is translated as CASSDRGVKDTEAFF.

There are many counts of this clonotype. The junction and the germline gene differ at one end; a read error may be behind it. This CDR3 reads CASSMSGNEKSDF. CDR3 bases: TGTGCCAGCTCAATGTCTGGGAACGAGAAAAGTGATTTT. This chain joins TRBV18 and TRBJ1-5; D not certain. CDR1 KGHSH and CDR2 LQKENI come from the germline V gene. The CDR3 totals 13 residues.

This clonotype was found many times. The chain links TRBV7-3 to TRBJ1-6; D is uncertain. The V gene lost 2 bases and the J gene lost 5 bases, with 10 bases spanning the gap. The germline V gene has CDR1 SGHTA and CDR2 FQGTGA. This CDR3 spans 15 amino acids. CDR3 nucleotides: TGTGCCAGCAGCTTAGACGGAACAGATAATTCACCCCTCCACTTT. The encoded protein is CASSLDGTDNSPLHF. Drawing the rest from reference TRBV7-3 and TRBJ1-6, the complete variable domain is GAGVSQTPSNKVTEKGKYVELRCDPISGHTALYWYRQSLGQGPEFLIYFQGTGAADDSGLPNDRFFAVRPEGSVSTLKIQRTERGDSAVYLCASSLDGTDNSPLHFGNGTRLTVT.